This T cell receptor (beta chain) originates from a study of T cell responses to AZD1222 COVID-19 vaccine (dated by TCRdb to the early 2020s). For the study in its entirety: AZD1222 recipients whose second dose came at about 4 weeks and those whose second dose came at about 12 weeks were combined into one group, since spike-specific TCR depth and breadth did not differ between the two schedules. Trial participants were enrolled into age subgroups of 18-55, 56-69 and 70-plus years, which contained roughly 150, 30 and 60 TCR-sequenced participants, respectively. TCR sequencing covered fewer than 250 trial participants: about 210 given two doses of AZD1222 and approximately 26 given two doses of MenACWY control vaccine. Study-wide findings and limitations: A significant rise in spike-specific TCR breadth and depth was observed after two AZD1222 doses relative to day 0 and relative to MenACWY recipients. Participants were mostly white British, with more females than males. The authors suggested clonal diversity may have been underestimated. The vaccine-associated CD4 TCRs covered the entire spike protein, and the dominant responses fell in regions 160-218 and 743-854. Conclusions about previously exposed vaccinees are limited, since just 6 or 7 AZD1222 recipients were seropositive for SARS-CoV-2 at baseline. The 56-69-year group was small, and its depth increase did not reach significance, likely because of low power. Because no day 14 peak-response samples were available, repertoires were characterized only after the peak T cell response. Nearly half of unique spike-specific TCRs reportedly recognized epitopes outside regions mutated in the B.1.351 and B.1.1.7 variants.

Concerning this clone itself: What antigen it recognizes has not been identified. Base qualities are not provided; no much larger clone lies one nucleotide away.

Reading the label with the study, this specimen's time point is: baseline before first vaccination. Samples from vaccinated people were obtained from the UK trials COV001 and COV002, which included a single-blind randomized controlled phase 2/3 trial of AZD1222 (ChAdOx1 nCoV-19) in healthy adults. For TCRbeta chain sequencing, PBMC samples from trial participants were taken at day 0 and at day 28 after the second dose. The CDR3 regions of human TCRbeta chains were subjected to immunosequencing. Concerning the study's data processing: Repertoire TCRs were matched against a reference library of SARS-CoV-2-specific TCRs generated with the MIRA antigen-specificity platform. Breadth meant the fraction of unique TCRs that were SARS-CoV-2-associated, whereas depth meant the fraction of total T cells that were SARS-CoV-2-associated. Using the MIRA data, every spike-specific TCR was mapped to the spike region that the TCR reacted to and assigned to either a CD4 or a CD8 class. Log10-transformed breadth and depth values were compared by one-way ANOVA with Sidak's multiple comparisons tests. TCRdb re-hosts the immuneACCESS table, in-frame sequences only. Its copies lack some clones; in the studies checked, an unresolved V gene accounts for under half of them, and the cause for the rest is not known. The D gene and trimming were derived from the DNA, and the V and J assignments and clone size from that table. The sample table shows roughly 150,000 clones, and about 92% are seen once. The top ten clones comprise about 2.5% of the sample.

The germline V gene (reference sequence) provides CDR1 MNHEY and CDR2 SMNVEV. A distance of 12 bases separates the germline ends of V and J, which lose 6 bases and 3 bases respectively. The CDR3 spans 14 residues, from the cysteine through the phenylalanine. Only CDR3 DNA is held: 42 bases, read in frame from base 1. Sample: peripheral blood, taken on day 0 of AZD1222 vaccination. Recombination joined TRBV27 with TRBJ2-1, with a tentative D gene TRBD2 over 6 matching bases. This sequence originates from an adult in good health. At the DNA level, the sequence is TGTGCCAGCAGCCGGGACTGGCACTACAATGAGCAGTTCTTC. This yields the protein CASSRDWHYNEQFF.